The 21 T cell receptor beta chains in this list originate from one sample, sequenced in a study of shared clonotypes between healthy human individuals. The table came from immunoSEQ multiplex PCR; TCRdb's copy has only in-frame clones and leaves some out. The sample carries more than 1.2 million clones, around 98.5% recorded once. Sequences were obtained from naive CD4+ T cells sorted from blood. Subset meaning: CD45RA+ positively selected. The source is a man aged 30 to 39 in good health.

Remarks on this clone: This CDR3 is also generated by other DNA sequences in the sample. The chain links TRBV5-4 to TRBJ2-5; D is unclear. The germline gives CDR1 SGHNT, CDR2 YYREEE (reference sequence). The germline V and J ends were trimmed by 3 bases and 2 bases, with 2 bases remaining between them. CDR3 length: 11 residues. CDR3 region: CASSSQETQYF. The CDR3 bases are TGTGCCAGCAGCTCGCAAGAGACCCAGTACTTC.

This clone appeared a single time. The chain is built from TRBV11-2 and TRBJ1-3; no firm D call. The germline gives CDR1 SGHAT, CDR2 FQNNGV. V lost 2 bases to trimming and J lost 8 bases, with 13 bases between them. The CDR3 is 14 residues long. The CDR3 spells CASSLTLWEDTIYF. CDR3 nucleotides: TGTGCCAGCAGCTTAACCCTTTGGGAAGACACCATATATTTT.

The CDR3 coding sequence is TGCAGTGGGGGAGCGGCCTACGAGCAGTACTTC. Encoded protein: CSGGAAYEQYF. The rearrangement links TRBV20-1 to TRBJ2-7, with D possibly matching TRBD2 (5 bases). The ends were cut back, 7 bases at V and 2 bases at J, with 9 bases in the middle. This CDR3 has 11 amino acids. Per the germline V gene, CDR1 is DFQATT and CDR2 is SNEGSKA (reference sequence).

The chain recombines TRBV5-4 with TRBJ2-7, with 7 bases that match TRBD2. Losses at the gene ends were 4 bases for V and 4 bases for J; bases not matched to a gene: 8. This CDR3 comprises 14 residues. Germline loops: CDR1 SGHNT, CDR2 YYREEE (reference sequence). CDR3 loop: CASSTRDYQYEQYF. The CDR3 DNA reads TGTGCCAGCAGCACCCGGGACTACCAATACGAGCAGTACTTC.

About this clone: Additional DNA sequences in this sample encode the identical CDR3. This chain uses TRBV18 with TRBJ2-1; 13 bases fit TRBD2. V was pared by 3 bases and J by 4 bases, with 0 bases of the junction left unmatched. Germline CDR1 is KGHSH and CDR2 is LQKENI. There are 15 residues in the CDR3. In DNA form, the CDR3 reads TGTGCCAGCTCACCGGGACTAGCGGGATACAATGAGCAGTTCTTC. Translated: CASSPGLAGYNEQFF.

This chain connects TRBV29-1 to TRBJ1-4; D possibly corresponds to TRBD1 (5 bases). With 6 bases removed from V and 5 bases from J, the gap between germline ends came to 16 bases. This CDR3 region has 14 residues. Germline V gene sequence: CDR1 SQVTM, CDR2 ANQGSEA. CDR3 in amino acids: CSVTLTGGNEKLFF. CDR3 DNA sequence: TGCAGCGTGACCCTTACAGGAGGGAATGAAAAACTGTTTTTT.

The V call is TRBV19, the J call TRBJ1-1; TRBD1 aligns across 7 bases. This CDR3 has 14 amino acids. V shed 6 bases, J shed 0 bases, and the junction held 4 bases outside the gene matches. Germline V gene data show CDR1 as LNHDA and CDR2 as SQIVND (reference sequence). CDR3 coding DNA: TGTGCCAGTAGACAACAGGGGATGAACACTGAAGCTTTCTTT. Translated: CASRQQGMNTEAFF. The variable domain in full, completed from reference TRBV19 and TRBJ1-1, reads DGGITQSPKYLFRKEGQNVTLSCEQNLNHDAMYWYRQDPGQGLRLIYYSQIVNDFQKGDIAEGYSVSREKKESFPLTVTSAQKNPTAFYLCASRQQGMNTEAFFGQGTRLTVV.

The chain joins TRBV5-5 to TRBJ2-3, with D perhaps matching TRBD2 (5 bases). V was cut by 4 bases and J by 3 bases, with 15 bases left in between. Germline assignment: CDR1 SGHKS and CDR2 YYEKEE (reference sequence). The CDR3 runs 15 residues. The CDR3 loop is CASSGKRGMTDTQYF. The DNA of the CDR3 is TGTGCCAGCAGCGGGAAGCGAGGGATGACAGATACGCAGTATTTT.

The chain couples TRBV11-2 to TRBJ2-4; TRBD2 is a possible D gene (6 bases). V was cut by 1 base and J by 5 bases, with 6 bases left in between. CDR3 length: 13 amino acids. Germline V gives CDR1 SGHAT, CDR2 FQNNGV. The CDR3 nucleotides read TGTGCCAGCAGCTTAGGGGGGGAAAACATTCAGTACTTC. Encoded protein: CASSLGGENIQYF.

The CDR3 nucleotides are TGTGCCAGCGGTTTGGGCTCCGAGCAGTACTTC. This translates into CASGLGSEQYF. This sequence joins TRBV5-3 and TRBJ2-7; D is uncertain. TRBV5-3 is an open reading frame whose function is uncertain. V gave up 8 bases and J gave up 6 bases, with 12 bases separating them. The CDR3 has 11 amino acids.

The chain employs TRBV7-2 and TRBJ1-1; D unresolved. The germline V gene has CDR1 SGHTA and CDR2 FQGNSA. Between the trimmed V and J ends, which lost 0 bases and 4 bases, there was a span of 3 bases. The CDR3 runs 12 residues. The chain's CDR3 is CASSLALTEAFF. In DNA form, the CDR3 reads TGTGCCAGCAGCTTAGCGCTCACTGAAGCTTTCTTT.

The rearrangement links TRBV11-2 to TRBJ2-1, with a tentative D call TRBD2 (7 bases). V was pared by 8 bases and J by 10 bases, with 24 bases between. CDR3 length: 15 amino acids. Germline lookup yields CDR1 SGHAT and CDR2 FQNNGV. The DNA of the CDR3 is TGTGCCAGCGGTCCCCACAGGGACCTAGCGGTAGAGCAGTTCTTC. Translation: CASGPHRDLAVEQFF. The whole variable domain, filled in from reference TRBV11-2 and TRBJ2-1, reads EAGVAQSPRYKIIEKRQSVAFWCNPISGHATLYWYQQILGQGPKLLIQFQNNGVVDDSQLPKDRFSAERLKGVDSTLKIQPAKLEDSAVYLCASGPHRDLAVEQFFGPGTRLTVL.

The chain is built from TRBV6-1 and TRBJ2-3; 11 bases agree with TRBD2. This CDR3 contains 15 residues. In germline, CDR1 is MNHNS, CDR2 SASEGT. The V segment lost 8 bases and the J segment 6 bases; nucleotides outside the gene matches: 10. The CDR3, as DNA: TGTGCCAGCGACCCTAGCGGGAGGTTAGCGGATACGCAGTATTTT. This sequence encodes CASDPSGRLADTQYF.

In the case of this clone: Within the sample, other DNA sequences also encode this same CDR3. The chain's CDR3 is CATSRGGSGNQPQHF. The CDR3 DNA follows: TGTGCCACCAGCAGAGGGGGCTCTGGCAATCAGCCCCAGCATTTT. The genes are TRBV15 and TRBJ1-5, with D possibly being TRBD1 (5 bases). Trimming took 1 base from V and 2 from J, leaving 9 bases between them. CDR1 and CDR2 (germline): LNHNV, YYDKDF (reference sequence). The CDR3 is 15 residues long.

This clone showed up just once. The chain recombines TRBV5-4 with TRBJ2-3, with D maybe TRBD2 (6 bases). The V gene's germline CDR1 is SGHNT and CDR2 YYREEE (reference sequence). Trimming shortened V by 7 bases and J by 4 bases, and 13 bases separated the two germline ends. The CDR3 totals 13 residues. The CDR3 coding sequence is TGTGCCAGCCGGGACTGGGAGTCAGATACGCAGTATTTT. It specifies CASRDWESDTQYF.

V gene TRBV6-1 combines with J gene TRBJ1-5; D might be TRBD1 (6 bases). Trimming cost V 7 bases and J 5 bases, with 15 bases left between them. Germline values: CDR1 MNHNS, CDR2 SASEGT. This CDR3 has 14 residues. The DNA of the CDR3 is TGTGCCAGCACTAAAGACAGGCCGGATCAGCCCCAGCATTTT. Translated: CASTKDRPDQPQHF.

As to this clone: The identical CDR3 is also encoded by other nucleotide sequences in the sample. The chain has TRBV5-1 and TRBJ1-5; D unclear. V dropped 0 bases and J dropped 4 bases, with 5 bases sitting between them. The CDR3 spans 13 residues. Germline-derived CDR1 and CDR2 are SGHRS and YFSETQ. The CDR3 DNA reads TGCGCCAGCAGCTTGGACCCGAATCAGCCCCAGCATTTT. Translated: CASSLDPNQPQHF.

This rearrangement joins TRBV9 to TRBJ2-3; 8 nucleotides align to TRBD2. The CDR3 spans 16 residues. Trimming took 0 bases from V and 2 from J; bases not matched to a gene: 5. Per germline, CDR1 SGDLS and CDR2 YYNGEE. This CDR3 reads CASSVGTSGVTDTQYF. The CDR3 DNA follows: TGTGCCAGCAGCGTAGGAACTAGCGGTGTCACAGATACGCAGTATTTT.

The V call is TRBV11-2, the J call TRBJ2-7; D is unresolved. V lost 4 bases to trimming and J lost 2 bases, with 6 bases between them. Germline CDR1 reads SGHAT; CDR2 reads FQNNGV. The CDR3 covers 12 residues. As DNA, the CDR3 is TGTGCCAGCAGCTGGGATACCTACGAGCAGTACTTC. It translates to CASSWDTYEQYF.

V and J are TRBV5-4 and TRBJ2-7; 10 bases are shared with TRBD2. Germline V gives CDR1 SGHNT, CDR2 YYREEE (reference sequence). This CDR3 has 15 amino acids. With V trimmed by 0 bases and J by 5 bases, 5 bases remained unmatched. The CDR3 reads CASSLDLAGVNEQYF. The CDR3 DNA follows: TGTGCCAGCAGCTTGGATCTAGCGGGAGTCAACGAGCAGTACTTC.

This chain joins TRBV5-1 and TRBJ2-5, with 9 bases matching TRBD2. The CDR3 is 13 residues long. After removal of 6 bases from V and 5 bases from J, the junction contained 5 bases not matched to a gene. Looked up from germline, CDR1 is SGHRS and CDR2 is YFSETQ. The CDR3 DNA sequence: TGCGCCAGCAACACAGCGGGAGGCGAGACCCAGTACTTC. Protein sequence: CASNTAGGETQYF.